This TCR beta chain comes out of a study of blood T cells in healthy people across ages. Healthy Russian Caucasian donors spanned ages 6 to 90 years. Primed by a sample-barcoded 5' primer and a J-beta primer mix, a second PCR proceeded for about 6 to 11 cycles. MiXCR, applied by TCRdb to the 5' RACE reads, yields one record per CDR3 protein. The sample consists of 1.5 million to 2 million distinct CDR3 sequences, around 50% of them appearing once. The CDR3 totals 13 residues. The germline gives CDR1 SEHNR, CDR2 FQNEAQ (reference sequence). Study outcomes and limitations: Older age went with lower TCR beta diversity per million T cells, in a roughly linear way.

As regards this clonotype: Its antigen is as yet unknown.

The chain couples TRBV7-9 to TRBJ2-5; D not resolved. Gene TRBJ2-4 matches the end of the DNA better, so the J call may be wrong. The clonotype originates from a woman aged 40 to 55 in good health. The sample was blood. CDR3 protein: CASSLASINIQYF. DNA for the CDR3: TGTGCCAGCAGCTTAGCCTCGATAAACATTCAGTACTTC.